The 11 T cell receptor beta chains reported below all come from one sample, sequenced in a study of cytomegalovirus exposure and HLA in healthy donors. 60 Vbeta and 13 Jbeta primers were used in PCR. Clones were read by immunoSEQ multiplex PCR, and TCRdb kept only the in-frame ones, dropping some. Here the sample spans about 140,000 clones, about 81% being singletons. Sequenced: PBMCs. These receptors were collected from a man younger than 40 in good health and CMV-seronegative.

V is TRBV5-1 and J is TRBJ2-5; 7 bases agree with TRBD1. J lost 1 base, V lost 4 bases, and 13 bases had no gene match. Germline V gene lookup returns CDR1 SGHRS and CDR2 YFSETQ. This CDR3 region has 17 residues. The CDR3 loop is CASSVSHSQGVQETQYF. The CDR3 region has the DNA TGCGCCAGCAGCGTAAGCCACAGTCAGGGGGTCCAAGAGACCCAGTACTTC. The complete variable domain, with remaining parts taken from reference TRBV5-1 and TRBJ2-5, reads KAGVTQTPRYLIKTRGQQVTLSCSPISGHRSVSWYQQTPGQGLQFLFEYFSETQRNKGNFPGRFSGRQFSNSRSEMNVSTLELGDSALYLCASSVSHSQGVQETQYFGPGTRLLVL.

CDR3 in amino acids: CASSPSPTGGAGTF. Here the CDR3 DNA reads TGTGCCAGCAGCCCTAGCCCGACAGGGGGCGCAGGCACCTTC. The J gene is TRBJ1-2, the V gene TRBV7-9; 10 nucleotides align to TRBD1. The V and J ends lost 5 bases and 13 bases, in that order; junction bases with no gene match: 13. CDR3 length: 14 residues. Germline CDR1 and CDR2: SEHNR and FQNEAQ (reference sequence).

The chain carries TRBV18 and TRBJ1-2; no reliable D call. The CDR3 length is 13 residues. Germline V gene lookup returns CDR1 KGHSH and CDR2 LQKENI. V lost 2 bases, J lost 8 bases, and 12 bases lay in between. Written as DNA, the CDR3 is TGTGCCAGCTCACCATCGGACGGAGGGGGCTACACCTTC. Translation gives CASSPSDGGGYTF.

The genes are TRBV19 and TRBJ2-7, with 14 positions matching TRBD2. CDR3 size: 16 residues. The germline V gene has CDR1 LNHDA and CDR2 SQIVND (reference sequence). V shed 7 bases, J shed 6 bases, and the junction held 11 bases outside the gene matches. The CDR3 region is CASKTSGRAPDGEQYF. CDR3 coding DNA: TGTGCCAGTAAGACTAGCGGGAGGGCCCCCGACGGCGAGCAGTACTTC.

V gene TRBV11-3 combines with J gene TRBJ2-2; TRBD2 matches at 8 bases. There are 17 residues in the CDR3. Losses at the gene ends were 1 base for V and 0 bases for J; bases not matched to a gene: 4. Germline V gene sequence: CDR1 SGHNT, CDR2 YENEEA. The chain's CDR3 is CASSLGSGSTNTGELFF. The CDR3 bases are TGTGCCAGCAGCTTAGGAAGCGGGAGCACGAACACCGGGGAGCTGTTTTTT.

The CDR3 loop reads CASSSKAGPNPLQHF. CDR3 bases: TGTGCCAGCTCATCGAAGGCAGGGCCAAACCCCCTCCAGCATTTT. This sequence joins TRBV18 and TRBJ1-5; D is possibly TRBD1 (5 bases). V dropped 5 bases and J dropped 12 bases, with 23 bases sitting between them. Germline loops: CDR1 KGHSH, CDR2 LQKENI. This CDR3 is 15 amino acids long.

V and J are TRBV7-2 and TRBJ2-5; D call uncertain. The CDR3 sequence is 14 residues long. Germline V gene lookup returns CDR1 SGHTA and CDR2 FQGNSA. The V end lost 5 bases, the J end lost 5 bases, and 15 bases lay between the germline ends. This chain's CDR3 is CASSPGPFEETQYF. DNA of the CDR3: TGTGCCAGCAGCCCAGGCCCTTTCGAGGAGACCCAGTACTTC.

The count of this clone is one. The gene calls are TRBV6-6 and TRBJ1-4; D is undetermined. In germline, CDR1 is MNHNY, CDR2 SVGAGI (reference sequence). The CDR3 contains 12 residues. V lost 2 bases to trimming and J lost 5 bases, with 3 bases between them. The CDR3 spells CASSYLNEKLFF. CDR3 in DNA: TGTGCCAGCAGTTACCTAAATGAAAAACTGTTTTTT.

The rearrangement links TRBV4-1 to TRBJ1-4; TRBD1 agrees at 12 bases. The CDR3 contains 15 residues. Germline CDR1 and CDR2: MGHRA and YSYEKL. Trimming cost V 5 bases and J 7 bases; bases outside gene matches: 5. The CDR3 DNA reads TGCGCCAGCAGCGGGGGACAGGGGGCATCTGAAAAACTGTTTTTT. Its protein is CASSGGQGASEKLFF.

In this sample, this clone turned up a few times. The V call is TRBV19, the J call TRBJ1-4; 8 bases map to TRBD1. This CDR3 region has 15 residues. Germline CDR1 LNHDA, CDR2 SQIVND (reference sequence). The V and J ends lost 4 bases and 7 bases, in that order; junction bases with no gene match: 8. The CDR3 DNA follows: TGTGCCAGTAGTAGACGACAGGGGACCGGTGAAAAACTGTTTTTT. Protein product: CASSRRQGTGEKLFF. Using reference TRBV19 and TRBJ1-4 for the parts outside the CDR3, the full variable domain is DGGITQSPKYLFRKEGQNVTLSCEQNLNHDAMYWYRQDPGQGLRLIYYSQIVNDFQKGDIAEGYSVSREKKESFPLTVTSAQKNPTAFYLCASSRRQGTGEKLFFGSGTQLSVL.

The J gene is TRBJ2-7, the V gene TRBV6-5, with 9 bases identical to TRBD1. Unmatched junction bases numbered 5, after V lost 2 bases and J lost 3 bases. The CDR3 has 15 amino acids. Germline V gives CDR1 MNHEY, CDR2 SVGAGI. This CDR3 is CASSYLGQGIYEQYF. The CDR3 DNA reads as TGTGCCAGCAGTTACCTAGGACAGGGGATCTACGAGCAGTACTTC.